This T cell receptor beta chain was found in a study of T and B cells in COVID-19 patients. Study-level information: Peripheral blood came from COVID-19 patients with active infection or after recovery. Most recovered patients had mild to moderate COVID-19 treated as outpatients.

BIOMED2 TRB-A/B primer pools were used in multiplex TRB PCR. TCRdb re-called the multiplex PCR reads through MiXCR, storing one row per CDR3 protein. The sample contains approximately 9,500 distinct CDR3 sequences, 28% of which appear only once. CDR3 size: 15 residues. V shed 2 bases and J 6 bases; nucleotides not matched to a gene: 3. The germline CDR1 and CDR2 sequences are SGHRS and YFSETQ. Blood genomic DNA input for TRB amplification was about 220-500 ng. The sample was blood. This clonotype originated in a human donor who had recovered from COVID-19. J is TRBJ2-1 and V is TRBV5-1, with TRBD1 matching 12 bases. CDR3 amino acids: CASSLGTGGSNEQFF. For the CDR3, the DNA is TGCGCCAGCAGCTTAGGGACAGGGGGCTCCAATGAGCAGTTCTTC.